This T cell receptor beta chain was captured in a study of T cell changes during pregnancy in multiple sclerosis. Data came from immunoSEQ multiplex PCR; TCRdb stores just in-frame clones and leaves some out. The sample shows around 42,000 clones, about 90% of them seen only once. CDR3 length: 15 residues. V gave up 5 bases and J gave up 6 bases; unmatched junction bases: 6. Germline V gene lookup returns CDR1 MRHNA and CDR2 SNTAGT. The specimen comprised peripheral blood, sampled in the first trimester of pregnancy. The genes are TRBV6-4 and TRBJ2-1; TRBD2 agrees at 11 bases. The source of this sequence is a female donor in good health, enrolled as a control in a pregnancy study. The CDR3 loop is CASSLAGGSSNEQFF. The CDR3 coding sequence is TGTGCCAGCAGTTTAGCGGGAGGGTCCAGCAATGAGCAGTTCTTC.